The clone carrying this T cell receptor (beta chain) was detected only a few times. This CDR3 spans 14 amino acids. V shed 2 bases, J shed 5 bases, and the junction held 6 bases outside the gene matches. Germline lookup yields CDR1 LGHDT and CDR2 YNNKEL (reference sequence). Profiling relied on immunoSEQ multiplex PCR, and the TCRdb table lists in-frame clones only, not all of them. The sample has 150,000 to 200,000 clones, 70% to 90% seen once. The source of the sample is a study of blood T cell repertoires in COVID-19. As for the study in general: Samples came from the United States, Italy and Spain, spanning acute and convalescent COVID-19. T cells, B-cell-depleted T cells, or PBMCs supplied cDNA or gDNA.

The sequencing sample was made of peripheral blood. The gene calls are TRBV3-1 (or the pseudogene TRBV3-2) and TRBJ2-7, with TRBD1 matching over 7 bases. The TCR comes from a woman at least 80 years old with acute or convalescent COVID-19. The CDR3 coding sequence is TGTGCCAGCAGCCAAATAAGGGGGCCTGACGAGCAGTACTTC. Translated: CASSQIRGPDEQYF.